This record covers a single T cell receptor (beta chain). The data are from a study of blood T cell repertoires in COVID-19. Only in-frame clones appear in the TCRdb table, and some are missing; sequencing was by immunoSEQ multiplex PCR. Here the sample spans 150,000 to 200,000 clones, roughly 93% being singletons. Sequenced sample: peripheral blood. The TCR sequence derives from a man younger than 30 with acute or convalescent COVID-19.

The CDR3 DNA is TGCGCCAGCAGCTTTAGTACGGCGGGAGCCCCAGGAGATACGCAGTATTTT. Its protein product is CASSFSTAGAPGDTQYF. The chain combines TRBV5-1 with TRBJ2-3, with 7 bases lining up with TRBD2. The CDR3 length is 17 residues. The J segment lost 5 bases and the V segment lost 2 bases, leaving 14 bases of the junction unmatched. Germline CDR1 is SGHRS and CDR2 is YFSETQ. The full variable domain, rest sourced from reference TRBV5-1 and TRBJ2-3, is KAGVTQTPRYLIKTRGQQVTLSCSPISGHRSVSWYQQTPGQGLQFLFEYFSETQRNKGNFPGRFSGRQFSNSRSEMNVSTLELGDSALYLCASSFSTAGAPGDTQYFGPGTRLTVL.